The text below deals with one T cell receptor (beta chain). This CDR3 has 13 amino acids. The germline V gene encodes CDR1 SGHTA and CDR2 FQGNSA. V was pared by 5 bases and J by 6 bases, with 10 bases between. RNA transcripts served as template for amplifying TCR beta CDR3 sequences. After a first-round RT-PCR with HTBI primers, a second-round multiplex PCR was run. MiXCR, run by TCRdb on the multiplex PCR reads, gives a single entry per CDR3 protein. This table holds a few hundred thousand distinct CDR3 sequences, approximately 17% found once. This sample was included in a study of Graves' ophthalmopathy and Graves' hyperthyroidism.

The V and J genes are TRBV7-2 and TRBJ2-2; tentative D call: TRBD2 (6 bases). The sample comprised peripheral blood. This TCR was recovered from an adult woman with stable Graves' hyperthyroidism. DNA for the CDR3: TGTGCCAGCAGCGGCGGGGCCCCCGGGGAGCTGTTTTTT. It codes for CASSGGAPGELFF.